The 2 T cell receptor beta chains listed next were all sequenced from one sample in a study of shared clonotypes between healthy human individuals. Generated by immunoSEQ multiplex PCR, the TCRdb table keeps only in-frame clones and is missing some. The repertoire consists of around 2.1 million clones, with about 92% occurring once and the leading ten covering about 1.8%. Terminally differentiated effector memory CD45RA+ cells were left out of the naive CD8 fraction, which was CD45RO-negative and positively selected for CCR7. Sequenced input: naive CD8+ T cells from PBMCs. Receptors were obtained from a young man in good health. Some clones in this sample may be carry-over from other donors' samples.

This chain uses TRBV11-3 with TRBJ2-3, with D perhaps TRBD2 (6 bases). Trimming left V 3 bases short and J 0 bases short, with 10 bases between. Germline V lookup: CDR1 SGHNT, CDR2 YENEEA. This CDR3 has 15 amino acids. The CDR3, as DNA: TGTGCCAGCAGCTTTAGCGGAACTAGCACAGATACGCAGTATTTT. Translation: CASSFSGTSTDTQYF.

The chain combines TRBV19 with TRBJ1-5; no clear D. V lost 9 bases, J lost 6 bases, and 15 bases lay in between. The CDR3 runs to 13 residues. The germline gives CDR1 LNHDA, CDR2 SQIVND (reference sequence). CDR3: CASRTWATQPQHF. CDR3 coding DNA: TGTGCCAGCCGGACGTGGGCCACTCAGCCCCAGCATTTT. The full variable domain, completed using reference TRBV19 and TRBJ1-5, is DGGITQSPKYLFRKEGQNVTLSCEQNLNHDAMYWYRQDPGQGLRLIYYSQIVNDFQKGDIAEGYSVSREKKESFPLTVTSAQKNPTAFYLCASRTWATQPQHFGDGTRLSIL.